The TCR beta chain described here comes from a study of shared clonotypes between healthy human individuals. Original methodology: Filtering of immunoSEQ junctional sequences could not match full-length read filtering. Here immunoSEQ multiplex PCR was the method, and the copy in TCRdb shows in-frame clones only, minus some. Clone size and V and J calls were adopted from that table, with D and trimming inferred from the DNA. The sample carries about 490,000 clones, roughly four fifths recorded once. Study-wide results and caveats: The sampled material consisted only of blood, and tissue repertoires are likely to differ.

This CDR3 has 13 residues. The germline gives CDR1 SGHRS, CDR2 YFSETQ. Trimming stripped 5 bases from V and 1 base from J, with 10 bases between. Genomic DNA for unsorted samples, which was extracted with the QIAamp DNA Blood Mini kit, came from 81 million or so PBMCs. Note on this clone: No antigen is known for it. This specimen includes other DNA sequences encoding the same CDR3.

The chain carries TRBV5-1 and TRBJ2-7; D is unresolved. The sample taken for sequencing was PBMCs. This clonotype was sampled from a woman aged 40 to 50 in good health. Some clones in this sample may be carry-over from other donors' samples. The CDR3, as DNA: TGCGCCAGCAGTCTTGGGAATTCCTACGAGCAGTACTTC. It is translated as CASSLGNSYEQYF.